This T cell receptor (beta chain) emerged from a study of chemoradiotherapy in HPV16-positive cancers. Study results and limitations: For HPV16-positive patients, expanding HPV-responsive T cells associated with longer recurrence-free survival. The functional HPV-specific definition rests on just a couple of HPV16-positive patients.

TCRdb's table, derived via immunoSEQ multiplex PCR, lists solely in-frame clones and lacks some. This table has some 2,200 clones, around 85% appearing once. Over chemoradiotherapy, repertoires were sampled more than once. Comments on this clone: Its antigen is not known.

Trimming left V 0 bases short and J 7 bases short, with 10 bases between. From germline, CDR1 is SGHRS and CDR2 YFSETQ. The CDR3 contains 14 residues. The sequence was collected from a human donor with HPV-associated anogenital cancer. The chain combines TRBV5-1 with TRBJ1-4; D not resolved. The sequences come from tumor tissue, collected from a patient who underwent chemoradiotherapy. CDR3 region: CASSLVGWGEKLFF. CDR3 nucleotides: TGCGCCAGCAGCTTGGTGGGATGGGGTGAAAAACTGTTTTTT.